The clone carrying this T cell receptor (beta chain) was seen more than once but under ten times. This sample is drawn from a study of T-cell memory formation after mild COVID-19. One entry per CDR3 protein, called by TCRdb with MiXCR from the 5' RACE reads. The data contain approximately 99,000 distinct CDR3 sequences, 18% of them singletons. Trimming took off 5 bases at V and 8 bases at J, with 19 bases between the two ends. The CDR3 is 15 amino acids. CDR1 and CDR2 (germline): SGHTA, FQGTGA. The sequence derives from a man aged 18 to 35 who had mild COVID-19 (a few samples of this study predate the infection). Cell type and time point are not known. Sequencing was performed on PBMCs or a T cell subset sorted from them (not recorded which). The chain links TRBV7-3 to TRBJ2-1; D call uncertain. The CDR3 loop is CASSLRRVAVDEQFF. The CDR3, as DNA: TGTGCCAGCAGCCTCCGGCGAGTGGCGGTGGATGAGCAGTTCTTC.